This TCR beta chain was recorded in a study of Ad26.COV2.S vaccination and SARS-CoV-2 variants. Treatment: 19 received Ad26.COV2.S at low or high dose, single or two shots; several received placebo; per-sample allocation not given. On day 63 after the first injection, vaccine and placebo recipients gave samples. Trimming stripped 0 bases from V and 5 bases from J, with 19 bases between. In germline, CDR1 is SGHAT, CDR2 FQDESV (reference sequence). CDR3 length: 17 amino acids. Only in-frame clones appear in the TCRdb table, and some are missing; sequencing was by immunoSEQ multiplex PCR. The sample records 300,000 to 400,000 clones, about 86% being singletons.

The sequence derives from a person aged 18-65 years who received the Ad26.COV2.S COVID-19 vaccine or a placebo. The chain has TRBV11-1 and TRBJ1-1; perhaps TRBD1 as D (6 bases). This specimen was peripheral blood, taken in a trial of Ad26.COV2.S vaccine versus placebo. This CDR3 is CASSLAQGYQIGTEAFF. The CDR3 DNA reads as TGTGCCAGCAGCTTAGCGCAGGGGTATCAGATTGGGACTGAAGCTTTCTTT.